A selection of T cell receptor beta chains follows, all from one sample in a study of shared clonotypes between healthy human individuals. The repertoire was sequenced with immunoSEQ multiplex PCR; TCRdb's copy has only in-frame clones and lacks some. Here the sample spans around 2.1 million clones, under 95% being singletons. Sequenced: naive CD8+ T cells from PBMCs. The source is a man younger than 35 in good health. Some clones in this sample may be carry-over from other donors' samples. Both conserved end residues are part of each CDR3. A D gene is named only where the DNA matches it firmly. For some rows the clone size is stated as once, few or many, or as a class when expanded; others skip it.

clone size: -; D gene: -; J gene: TRBJ2-7; V gene: TRBV6-6; CDR3 DNA: TGTGCCAGCAGTTACTCGACCGACGAGCAGTACTTC; CDR3 protein: CASSYSTDEQYF
clone size: -; D gene: TRBD1; J gene: TRBJ2-1; V gene: TRBV10-3; CDR3 DNA: TGTGCCGCAACAGGGGGGACAGGGGGCTCTGGAGTAGAGCAGTTCTTC; CDR3 protein: CAATGGTGGSGVEQFF
clone size: once; D gene: TRBD2; J gene: TRBJ2-1; V gene: TRBV27; CDR3 DNA: TGTGCCAGCAGCCCCTCTAGCGGAGACTACAATGAGCAGTTCTTC; CDR3 protein: CASSPSSGDYNEQFF
clone size: once; D gene: -; J gene: TRBJ2-5; V gene: TRBV5-7; CDR3 DNA: TGTGCCAGCAGCCATATTAGGGCACAGAAAGAGACCCAGTACTTC; CDR3 protein: CASSHIRAQKETQYF
clone size: -; D gene: TRBD2; J gene: TRBJ2-7; V gene: TRBV7-2; CDR3 DNA: TGTGCCAGCAGCTTATTAGCGGGAGGGACCTACGAGCAGTACTTC; CDR3 protein: CASSLLAGGTYEQYF
clone size: -; D gene: -; J gene: TRBJ2-5; V gene: TRBV9; CDR3 DNA: TGTGCCAGCAGCGCAACGGGACCTCAAGAGACCCAGTACTTC; CDR3 protein: CASSATGPQETQYF
clone size: -; D gene: TRBD1; J gene: TRBJ2-7; V gene: TRBV15; CDR3 DNA: TGTGCCACCAGCAGAGAGTCGGGGACAGGGGACTACGAGCAGTACTTC; CDR3 protein: CATSRESGTGDYEQYF
clone size: -; D gene: TRBD1; J gene: TRBJ2-5; V gene: TRBV19; CDR3 DNA: TGTGCCAGTAGTAGAGACAGGGAAGAGACCCAGTACTTC; CDR3 protein: CASSRDREETQYF
clone size: -; D gene: -; J gene: TRBJ1-2; V gene: TRBV27; CDR3 DNA: TGTGCCAGCAGTTTTTCCGGTTTCGGCTATGGCTACACCTTC; CDR3 protein: CASSFSGFGYGYTF
clone size: -; D gene: -; J gene: TRBJ2-1; V gene: TRBV30; CDR3 DNA: TGTGCCTGGAGTCACGTTAGCTACAATGAGCAGTTCTTC; CDR3 protein: CAWSHVSYNEQFF
clone size: once; D gene: TRBD1; J gene: TRBJ1-4; V gene: TRBV4-1; CDR3 DNA: TGCGCCAGCAGCTCCCGACAGGGTGAAAAACTGTTTTTT; CDR3 protein: CASSSRQGEKLFF
clone size: -; D gene: TRBD1; J gene: TRBJ2-7; V gene: TRBV9; CDR3 DNA: TGTGCCAGCAGCGTAGAACCTGGACAGGGGGGCTACGAGCAGTACTTC; CDR3 protein: CASSVEPGQGGYEQYF
clone size: once; D gene: -; J gene: TRBJ2-4; V gene: TRBV6-5; CDR3 DNA: TGTGCCAGCAGCCCATGGGCAGGGCCTAAAAACATTCAGTACTTC; CDR3 protein: CASSPWAGPKNIQYF
clone size: -; D gene: TRBD1; J gene: TRBJ1-4; V gene: TRBV28; CDR3 DNA: TGTGCCAGCAGTTTAGGGGGACAGGGGGCCGGTGAAAAACTGTTTTTT; CDR3 protein: CASSLGGQGAGEKLFF
clone size: -; D gene: TRBD2; J gene: TRBJ2-1; V gene: TRBV2; CDR3 DNA: TGTGCCAGGGGGGAGGGCCTCGGGGCGGGAGACAATGAGCAGTTCTTC; CDR3 protein: CARGEGLGAGDNEQFF
clone size: -; D gene: -; J gene: TRBJ1-1; V gene: TRBV9; CDR3 DNA: TGTGCCAGCAGCGTAGACCAGGGGAACACTGAAGCTTTCTTT; CDR3 protein: CASSVDQGNTEAFF
clone size: -; D gene: TRBD1; J gene: TRBJ2-7; V gene: TRBV2; CDR3 DNA: TGTGCCAGCAGTGCCGGGACAGACCACGAGCAGTACTTC; CDR3 protein: CASSAGTDHEQYF
clone size: -; D gene: -; J gene: TRBJ1-4; V gene: TRBV13; CDR3 DNA: TGTGCCAGCAGCTTCGGTACAACTAATGAAAAACTGTTTTTT; CDR3 protein: CASSFGTTNEKLFF
clone size: -; D gene: -; J gene: TRBJ1-4; V gene: TRBV25-1; CDR3 DNA: TGTGCCAGCAGTGCTACAGCCTCCACTAATGAAAAACTGTTTTTT; CDR3 protein: CASSATASTNEKLFF
clone size: -; D gene: -; J gene: TRBJ2-7; V gene: TRBV29-1; CDR3 DNA: TGCAGCGTTGGGGTTCGACAGATCTCCTACGAGCAGTACTTC; CDR3 protein: CSVGVRQISYEQYF
clone size: -; D gene: -; J gene: TRBJ2-1; V gene: TRBV9; CDR3 DNA: TGTGCCAGCAGCGCAGGTGGTAGCGGTGAGCAGTTCTTC; CDR3 protein: CASSAGGSGEQFF